These 17 T cell receptor beta chains were all obtained from the same sample, sequenced in a study of identical twins. From the 5' RACE reads, TCRdb called clonotypes with MiXCR, one entry per CDR3 protein. Of 250,000 or so distinct CDR3 sequences listed, roughly 7% are singletons. The same data also contributed to another study, on yellow fever vaccine responses in identical twins.

Sequences were obtained from memory (CD45RO+) T cells sorted from blood. These receptors originate from a woman aged 18-35 years in good health.

This clonotype came up many times. The chain recombines TRBV10-3 with TRBJ2-7, with a possible D match to TRBD2 (6 bases). CDR3 size: 16 residues. Germline CDR1 ENHRY, CDR2 SYGVKD. Trimming stripped 2 bases from V and 4 bases from J, with 18 bases between. This CDR3 reads CAISERGGVAAYEQYF. CDR3 bases: TGTGCCATCAGTGAGAGAGGTGGAGTAGCGGCTTACGAGCAGTACTTC.

The rearrangement uses TRBV28 and TRBJ2-2; D unclear. The V and J ends lost 3 bases and 2 bases respectively, with 7 bases between them. The CDR3 runs 14 residues. Per the germline V gene, CDR1 is MDHEN and CDR2 is SYDVKM. CDR3 bases: TGTGCCAGCAGTTTTTGGTCCAACACCGGGGAGCTGTTTTTT. The encoded protein is CASSFWSNTGELFF.

This clonotype was recorded a few times. V usage is TRBV7-9 and J usage is TRBJ1-2, with TRBD1 matching 8 bases. This CDR3 comprises 15 residues. Germline V gene data show CDR1 as SEHNR and CDR2 as FQNEAQ (reference sequence). V was clipped by 2 bases and J by 4 bases; unmatched bases: 6. The DNA for the CDR3 is TGTGCCAGCAGCTTATCAGGGGGCGGAGGCTATGGCTACACCTTC. This translates into CASSLSGGGGYGYTF.

The V and J genes are TRBV18 and TRBJ2-7; D remains ambiguous. The CDR3 runs 18 residues. The ends were cut back, 1 base at V and 0 bases at J, with 19 bases in the middle. Germline V gene lookup returns CDR1 KGHSH and CDR2 LQKENI. The CDR3 nucleotides read TGTGCCAGCTCACCACTGGGTGGCTATTCCAAGAGCTCCTACGAGCAGTACTTC. It is translated as CASSPLGGYSKSSYEQYF.

This clonotype was seen repeatedly, ten times or more. J is TRBJ1-4 and V is TRBV5-1, with 9 positions matching TRBD1. Germline CDR1 and CDR2: SGHRS and YFSETQ. The CDR3 has 14 residues. V shed 4 bases, J shed 8 bases, and the junction held 6 bases outside the gene matches. DNA for the CDR3: TGCGCCAGCAGCGTGGGACAGGGAGGAGAAAAACTGTTTTTT. Its protein is CASSVGQGGEKLFF.

The chain's CDR3 is CASSQVGENEQFF. The CDR3 bases are TGTGCCAGCAGCCAAGTTGGGGAGAATGAGCAGTTCTTC. The gene calls are TRBV3-1 and TRBJ2-1, with TRBD2 as a possible D gene (5 bases). Germline loops: CDR1 LGHDT, CDR2 YNNKEL (reference sequence). V was pared by 1 base and J by 7 bases, with 8 bases between. The CDR3 contains 13 residues.

The chain recombines TRBV2 with TRBJ2-3, with 7 bases fitting TRBD2. Germline CDR1 is SNHLY and CDR2 is FYNNEI. The CDR3 totals 15 residues. J lost 3 bases, V lost 4 bases, and 7 bases had no gene match. The CDR3 nucleotides are TGTGCCAGCAGTGCGGCTAGCGGAATTACAGATACGCAGTATTTT. Amino acid sequence: CASSAASGITDTQYF.

This clonotype was seen at least ten times. This chain links TRBV29-1 with TRBJ2-1, with no clear D. With 3 bases removed from V and 7 bases from J, the gap between germline ends came to 10 bases. The CDR3 totals 12 residues. Germline loops: CDR1 SQVTM, CDR2 ANQGSEA. CDR3 loop: CSVDAPLNEQFF. The CDR3 DNA reads as TGCAGCGTTGACGCGCCTCTGAATGAGCAGTTCTTC.

The sample holds a few counts of this clonotype. This chain links TRBV19 with TRBJ1-2, with 7 bases fitting TRBD1. J lost 7 bases, V lost 6 bases, and 5 bases had no gene match. Germline V gene sequence: CDR1 LNHDA, CDR2 SQIVND (reference sequence). The CDR3 runs to 12 residues. CDR3 in DNA: TGTGCCAGTAGCGACAGGGAAGGTGGCTACACCTTC. Protein product: CASSDREGGYTF.

The chain combines TRBV20-1 with TRBJ2-2; either TRBD1 or TRBD2 may fit D (5 bases each). Germline V gives CDR1 DFQATT, CDR2 SNEGSKA (reference sequence). V was pared by 0 bases and J by 2 bases, with 10 bases between. The CDR3 sequence is 15 residues long. The DNA of the CDR3 is TGCAGTGCTAGAGATCAGGGACCAAACACCGGGGAGCTGTTTTTT. Its translation is CSARDQGPNTGELFF.

As for this clonotype: Sequence at one end of the junction differs from germline and may be a read error. This sequence joins TRBV20-1 and TRBJ1-5, with 8 bases identical to TRBD1. The CDR3 spans 13 residues. CDR1 and CDR2 (germline): DFQATT, SNEGSKA (reference sequence). The CDR3 loop reads CSAGQGSDQPQHF. CDR3 DNA: TGCAGTGCCGGACAGGGTAGCGATCAGCCCCAGCATTTT.

This clonotype was detected a few times. The V gene is TRBV21-1, the J gene TRBJ1-4; TRBD1 was called by the table and not checked on the DNA. TRBV21-1 is marked as a pseudogene. The CDR3 is 15 amino acids. Here the CDR3 DNA reads TGTGCCAGCAGCAAAGCGGCAGGGGGCGGTGAAAAACTGTTTTTT. Translated: CASSKAAGGGEKLFF.

The chain uses TRBV15 and TRBJ2-2; TRBD1 is a possible D gene (5 bases). This CDR3 has 17 amino acids. With 0 bases removed from V and 7 bases from J, the gap between germline ends came to 18 bases. Germline V gene lookup returns CDR1 LNHNV and CDR2 YYDKDF (reference sequence). The CDR3 sequence is CATSRDVDRNLGGELFF. The CDR3 DNA follows: TGTGCCACCAGCAGAGACGTAGACAGAAATTTAGGCGGGGAGCTGTTTTTT. The whole variable domain, remainder taken from reference TRBV15 and TRBJ2-2, is DAMVIQNPRYQVTQFGKPVTLSCSQTLNHNVMYWYQQKSSQAPKLLFHYYDKDFNNEADTPDNFQSRRPNTSFCFLDIRSPGLGDTAMYLCATSRDVDRNLGGELFFGEGSRLTVL.

The V call is TRBV20-1, the J call TRBJ2-7; 8 positions match TRBD1. Trimming cost V 3 bases and J 6 bases; bases outside gene matches: 7. Germline CDR1 is DFQATT and CDR2 is SNEGSKA (reference sequence). The CDR3 sequence is 13 residues long. CDR3 loop: CSASPWTGSEQYV. The CDR3, as DNA: TGCAGTGCTAGCCCGTGGACAGGGAGCGAGCAGTACGTC.

A single count supports this clonotype. The chain joins TRBV5-5 to TRBJ2-1; 7 bases match TRBD2. The CDR3 length is 15 residues. CDR1 and CDR2 (germline): SGHKS, YYEKEE (reference sequence). The trim removed 1 base at V and 6 bases at J, leaving 7 bases unmatched. The CDR3 sequence is CASSLWTSRGNEQFF. The CDR3 bases are TGTGCCAGCAGCTTGTGGACTAGTAGGGGCAATGAGCAGTTCTTC.

The chain couples TRBV28 to TRBJ1-5, with D possibly matching TRBD1 (6 bases). This CDR3 has 16 amino acids. V lost 8 bases, J lost 4 bases, and 21 bases lay in between. Germline V gives CDR1 MDHEN, CDR2 SYDVKM. CDR3 residues: CASFDGAGASNQPQHF. DNA for the CDR3: TGTGCCAGCTTCGATGGGGCAGGGGCCTCTAATCAGCCCCAGCATTTT.

The chain is built from TRBV5-1 and TRBJ1-1; TRBD1 aligns across 8 bases. From germline, CDR1 is SGHRS and CDR2 YFSETQ. This CDR3 is built from 14 residues. V trimming: 5 bases; J trimming: 5 bases; junction bases outside the gene matches: 8. The CDR3 reads CASRETGVGTEAFF. DNA for the CDR3: TGCGCCAGCAGAGAGACAGGGGTAGGAACTGAAGCTTTCTTT.